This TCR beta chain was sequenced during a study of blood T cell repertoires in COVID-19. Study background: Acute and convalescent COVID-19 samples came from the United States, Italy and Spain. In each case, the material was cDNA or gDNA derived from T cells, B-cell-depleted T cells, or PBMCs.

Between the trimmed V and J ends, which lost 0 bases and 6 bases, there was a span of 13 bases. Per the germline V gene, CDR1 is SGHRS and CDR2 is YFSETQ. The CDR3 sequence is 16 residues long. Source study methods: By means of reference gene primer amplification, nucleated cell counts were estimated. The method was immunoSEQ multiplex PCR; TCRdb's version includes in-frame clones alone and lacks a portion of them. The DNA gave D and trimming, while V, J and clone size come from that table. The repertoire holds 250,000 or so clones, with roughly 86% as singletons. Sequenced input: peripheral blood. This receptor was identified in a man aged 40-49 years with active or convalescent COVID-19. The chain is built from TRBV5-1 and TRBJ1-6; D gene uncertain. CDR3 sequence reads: CASSLDWERVNSPLHF. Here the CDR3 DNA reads TGCGCCAGCAGCTTGGACTGGGAGAGGGTTAATTCACCCCTCCACTTT.